The entry below gives a single T cell receptor (beta chain) sequence along with its context. Its antigen is unidentified. Germline V lookup: CDR1 SNHLY, CDR2 FYNNEI. The CDR3 loop spans 15 amino acids. V dropped 6 bases and J dropped 6; count of bases not matched to a gene: 10. This sample was taken from a study of CD8 T cells in ankylosing spondylitis. TCRdb analysed the 5' RACE reads with MiXCR anew, one entry per CDR3 protein. The sample yields 230,000 or so distinct CDR3 sequences, roughly a quarter seen once. General study results and limits: Clones linked with disease were CD8+ and fairly uncommon in the peripheral blood. Ankylosing spondylitis blood appeared to carry a characteristic TCR beta motif of roughly eight highly homologous variants.

This clonotype was sampled from a male donor with ankylosing spondylitis or in good health (not recorded which). The rearrangement joins TRBV2 to TRBJ2-3; 9 bases map to TRBD2. Sequencing was performed on blood, either unsorted or a sorted T cell fraction (not recorded which). CDR3 sequence: CASRVTSGRSDTQYF. As DNA, the CDR3 is TGTGCCAGCAGAGTGACTAGCGGCCGCTCCGATACGCAGTATTTT.